This TCR beta chain was found in a study of blood T cell repertoires in COVID-19. Across the study: Acute-phase and convalescent COVID-19 samples originated in the United States, Italy and Spain. PBMCs, B-cell-depleted T cells, or T cells were the source of the cDNA or gDNA that made up the material.

In the original workflow: Scientists estimated how many nucleated cells there were by amplifying reference gene primers. Using immunoSEQ multiplex PCR, the repertoire was profiled, and TCRdb retains in-frame clones only, with some absent. V, J and clone size are taken as reported in that table, and D and trimming were inferred from the DNA itself. The sample consists of 130,000 to 150,000 clones, approximately 85% of them appearing once. CDR3 length: 15 amino acids. V gave up 4 bases and J gave up 8 bases; unmatched junction bases: 9. CDR1 and CDR2 from the germline V gene are LGHDT and YNNKEL (reference sequence).

This chain links TRBV3-1 (or the pseudogene TRBV3-2) with TRBJ1-5, with TRBD1 matching over 9 bases. The TCR was taken from a man between 65 and 85 years old with acute or convalescent COVID-19. The sequenced sample consisted of peripheral blood. The CDR3 DNA sequence: TGTGCCAGCAGCCTTGGGACAGGGCGGATGGAGCCCCAGCATTTT. Protein product: CASSLGTGRMEPQHF.